This passage covers 12 T cell receptor beta chains from one sample sequenced in a study of blood T cell repertoires in COVID-19. Data came from immunoSEQ multiplex PCR; TCRdb stores just in-frame clones and leaves some out. Found here are around 300,000 clones, around nine tenths of them singletons; the top ten hold about 5%. Source material: PBMCs or T cells enriched from blood (not recorded which). The source is a man in his thirties or forties who had recovered from COVID-19.

The V and J genes are TRBV10-2 and TRBJ2-1; TRBD2 matches at 10 bases. The CDR3 loop spans 15 amino acids. V was clipped by 7 bases and J by 9 bases; unmatched bases: 12. Germline lookup yields CDR1 WSHSY and CDR2 SAAADI. Here the CDR3 DNA reads TGCGCCAGCATTAATGGAGCGGGGGGGCTTACTGAGCAGTTCTTC. It yields the protein CASINGAGGLTEQFF.

The V and J genes are TRBV2 and TRBJ1-2, with TRBD1 as a possible D gene (5 bases). Per the germline V gene, CDR1 is SNHLY and CDR2 is FYNNEI. V lost 3 bases, J lost 9 bases, and 14 bases lay in between. This CDR3 has 13 amino acids. The CDR3 DNA reads as TGTGCCAGCAGTGACGACAGTACTTCGAGCTACACCTTC. Its translation is CASSDDSTSSYTF.

This chain connects TRBV28 to TRBJ2-5; TRBD1 agrees at 11 bases. V lost 6 bases to trimming and J lost 5 bases; unmatched junction nucleotides: 8. This CDR3 has 15 residues. Germline V gives CDR1 MDHEN, CDR2 SYDVKM. The CDR3 DNA is TGTGCCAGCAGCCCGGACAGGGGGCGTGGGGAGACCCAGTACTTC. Its protein is CASSPDRGRGETQYF.

This clone was counted a single time. The chain uses TRBV24-1 and TRBJ2-5; D might be TRBD2 (6 bases). V was pared by 3 bases and J by 5 bases, with 9 bases between. The CDR3 is 13 amino acids. Germline V gene lookup returns CDR1 KGHDR and CDR2 SFDVKD. CDR3 residues: CATSDGGLETQYF. CDR3 nucleotide sequence: TGTGCCACCAGTGATGGAGGGCTGGAGACCCAGTACTTC.

V usage is TRBV3-1 (or the pseudogene TRBV3-2) and J usage is TRBJ2-3; tentative D call: TRBD1 (6 bases). Germline V gene lookup returns CDR1 LGHDT and CDR2 YNNKEL (reference sequence). Trimming left V 2 bases short and J 3 bases short, with 18 bases between. This CDR3 has 17 residues. CDR3 sequence reads: CASSQSPGQIGTDTQYF. The CDR3 bases are TGTGCCAGCAGCCAATCCCCCGGACAGATTGGGACAGATACGCAGTATTTT.

V is TRBV6-5 and J is TRBJ1-2, with D possibly being TRBD1 (5 bases). The germline V gene encodes CDR1 MNHEY and CDR2 SVGAGI. This CDR3 is built from 15 residues. Deletions cut 0 bases from V and 4 bases from J, with 12 bases between. The CDR3 DNA reads as TGTGCCAGCAGTTACTCGGGGCAGGACCTCTATGGCTACACCTTC. Protein: CASSYSGQDLYGYTF.

J is TRBJ1-1 and V is TRBV10-3, with 8 bases identical to TRBD1. The CDR3 is 14 amino acids. With V trimmed by 7 bases and J by 4 bases, 8 bases remained unmatched. Germline V gives CDR1 ENHRY, CDR2 SYGVKD. CDR3 in amino acids: CAIKPGGLTTEAFF. CDR3 bases: TGTGCCATCAAGCCAGGGGGCTTGACCACTGAAGCTTTCTTT.

V gene TRBV7-9 combines with J gene TRBJ1-1, with TRBD1 matching over 11 bases. The germline gives CDR1 SEHNR, CDR2 FQNEAQ (reference sequence). V lost 5 bases to trimming and J lost 11 bases; unmatched junction nucleotides: 10. The CDR3 is 14 amino acids. CDR3 coding DNA: TGTGCCAGCAGCCCCCGGACAGGGGGCGTCTGGGCTTTCTTT. The encoded protein is CASSPRTGGVWAFF.

CDR3 nucleotide sequence: TGCGCCAGCAGCTTGCGGTCTAGCGGGGGGGCAGATACGCAGTATTTT. This gives the protein CASSLRSSGGADTQYF. V gene TRBV5-1 combines with J gene TRBJ2-3, with 12 bases aligning to TRBD2. Per germline, CDR1 SGHRS and CDR2 YFSETQ. V lost 1 base to trimming and J lost 4 bases; unmatched junction nucleotides: 4. The length of the CDR3 is 16 residues.

The chain carries TRBV6-5 and TRBJ2-7; TRBD1 matches 7 bases. Germline CDR1 and CDR2: MNHEY and SVGAGI. J gave up 2 bases and V 6 bases, and 10 bases lay outside the gene matches. The CDR3 consists of 15 residues. The CDR3 loop reads CASSPLTGSAYEQYF. CDR3 coding DNA: TGTGCCAGCAGCCCGTTGACAGGGTCAGCCTACGAGCAGTACTTC.

The rearrangement uses TRBV24-1 and TRBJ1-2; 9 positions agree with TRBD1. With 2 bases clipped from V and 5 bases from J, the junction kept 5 bases outside the gene matches. Germline CDR1 KGHDR, CDR2 SFDVKD. The CDR3 spans 15 residues. CDR3 coding DNA: TGTGCCACCAGTGATTCCCCCGGGACAGGGTATGGCTACACCTTC. It translates to CATSDSPGTGYGYTF.

The chain links TRBV7-6 to TRBJ1-4; 9 nucleotides align to TRBD1. The CDR3 is made up of 16 amino acids. Looked up from germline, CDR1 is SGHVS and CDR2 is FNYEAQ. The ends lost 2 bases at V and 1 base at J; junction bases unmatched: 2. Here the CDR3 DNA reads TGTGCCAGCAGCTTAAACAGGGGGCAAACTAATGAAAAACTGTTTTTT. Protein: CASSLNRGQTNEKLFF.